These T cell receptor beta chains were read from a single sample in a study of blood T cell repertoires in COVID-19. Produced via immunoSEQ multiplex PCR; TCRdb's table is partial and in-frame only. Of some 250,000 clones in the sample, roughly 82% are singletons; the top ten hold more than 9%. Sequencing input: peripheral blood. The receptors here all came from a man aged 80 or over with acute or convalescent COVID-19. Both conserved end residues are part of each CDR3. A D gene is named only where the DNA matches it firmly. Size is omitted from some rows. Given values are once, few, many or a class for expanded clones.

clone size: once; D gene: NA; V gene: TRBV7-2; J gene: TRBJ2-3; CDR3 DNA: TGTGCCAGCAGCTCTTATACAGATACGCAGTATTTT; CDR3 protein: CASSSYTDTQYF
clone size: NA; D gene: NA; V gene: TRBV5-4; J gene: TRBJ2-1; CDR3 DNA: TGTGCCAGCAGCGCGACGACTGACAGATACAATGAGCAGTTCTTC; CDR3 protein: CASSATTDRYNEQFF
clone size: NA; D gene: TRBD1; V gene: TRBV7-2; J gene: TRBJ1-1; CDR3 DNA: TGTGCCAGCAGCTTGGGACAGTCGGGAATGAACACTGAAGCTTTCTTT; CDR3 protein: CASSLGQSGMNTEAFF
clone size: NA; D gene: NA; V gene: TRBV6-1; J gene: TRBJ2-5; CDR3 DNA: TGTGCCAGCAGTGAATTATTCGAGAAGACCCAGTACTTC; CDR3 protein: CASSELFEKTQYF
clone size: NA; D gene: TRBD1; V gene: TRBV5-1; J gene: TRBJ2-7; CDR3 DNA: TGCGCCAGCAGCCGGGCGGTGGCAGGGGGTGGGTACGAGCAGTACTTC; CDR3 protein: CASSRAVAGGGYEQYF
clone size: NA; D gene: NA; V gene: TRBV12-3/TRBV12-4; J gene: TRBJ2-1; CDR3 DNA: TGTGCCAGCAGTTTGCAGCGGTCCAGTGAGCAGTTCTTC; CDR3 protein: CASSLQRSSEQFF
clone size: NA; D gene: NA; V gene: TRBV18; J gene: TRBJ2-2; CDR3 DNA: TGTGCCAGCGCAATCCGGCAGGGGAACACCGGGGAGCTGTTTTTT; CDR3 protein: CASAIRQGNTGELFF
clone size: NA; D gene: NA; V gene: TRBV5-4; J gene: TRBJ1-1; CDR3 DNA: TGTGCCAGCAGCGGGGGAGGCCTTAACACTGAAGCTTTCTTT; CDR3 protein: CASSGGGLNTEAFF
clone size: NA; D gene: TRBD1; V gene: TRBV13; J gene: TRBJ2-5; CDR3 DNA: TGTGCCAGCAGCTACCCGACAGGGGGCTTGGAGACCCAGTACTTC; CDR3 protein: CASSYPTGGLETQYF
clone size: NA; D gene: NA; V gene: TRBV7-3; J gene: TRBJ2-1; CDR3 DNA: TGTGCCAGCAGCTCCACTCTTTCGGCCCCACCACCCGAGGGGCAGTTCTTC; CDR3 protein: CASSSTLSAPPPEGQFF
clone size: NA; D gene: NA; V gene: TRBV21-1; J gene: TRBJ1-1; CDR3 DNA: TGTGCCAGCAGCAAATTCAGCGGGACAGGAGTAAACACTGAAGCTTTCTTT; CDR3 protein: CASSKFSGTGVNTEAFF
clone size: NA; D gene: TRBD2; V gene: TRBV6-5; J gene: TRBJ2-7; CDR3 DNA: TGTGCCAGCAGTTACTCGAGGGTTAGCGGGACCTACGAGCAGTACTTC; CDR3 protein: CASSYSRVSGTYEQYF
clone size: NA; D gene: NA; V gene: TRBV5-1; J gene: TRBJ1-6; CDR3 DNA: TGCGCCAGCAGCTTGGTTGGGGGCGGGTATAATTCACCCCTCCACTTT; CDR3 protein: CASSLVGGGYNSPLHF
clone size: NA; D gene: TRBD1; V gene: TRBV5-8; J gene: TRBJ1-2; CDR3 DNA: TGTGCCAGCAGCTTGGAGGACAGGGTCTATGGCTACACCTTC; CDR3 protein: CASSLEDRVYGYTF
clone size: NA; D gene: TRBD1; V gene: TRBV14; J gene: TRBJ1-1; CDR3 DNA: TGTGCCAGCAGCCAGGTGGGAACAGGGGGCGCCGGCACTGAAGCTTTCTTT; CDR3 protein: CASSQVGTGGAGTEAFF
clone size: NA; D gene: TRBD1; V gene: TRBV7-2; J gene: TRBJ2-1; CDR3 DNA: TGTGCCAGCAGCTCGAAGACAGGGGCCTACAATGAGCAGTTCTTC; CDR3 protein: CASSSKTGAYNEQFF
clone size: NA; D gene: NA; V gene: TRBV3-1/TRBV3-2; J gene: TRBJ2-6; CDR3 DNA: TGTGCCAGCAGCCCAACAGGGTCCGGGGCCAACGTCCTGACTTTC; CDR3 protein: CASSPTGSGANVLTF
clone size: NA; D gene: NA; V gene: TRBV18; J gene: TRBJ1-2; CDR3 DNA: TGTGCCAGCTCACCTCTGGGGAGGGAGGATGGCTACACCTTC; CDR3 protein: CASSPLGREDGYTF
clone size: NA; D gene: NA; V gene: TRBV28; J gene: TRBJ2-7; CDR3 DNA: TGTGCCAGCAGCTCTTCTAGCGAGCAGTACTTC; CDR3 protein: CASSSSSEQYF
clone size: NA; D gene: NA; V gene: TRBV18; J gene: TRBJ1-6; CDR3 DNA: TGTGCCAGCTCACCCCCTTGGGCGCCGAGCTCCTATAATTCACCCCTCCACTTT; CDR3 protein: CASSPPWAPSSYNSPLHF
clone size: once; D gene: NA; V gene: TRBV5-4; J gene: TRBJ1-4; CDR3 DNA: TGTGCCAGCAGCTTGGTGCAGGGGAGTGAAAAACTGTTTTTT; CDR3 protein: CASSLVQGSEKLFF
clone size: NA; D gene: NA; V gene: TRBV28; J gene: TRBJ1-6; CDR3 DNA: TGTGCCAGCAGCATAGGCAGGGAAGCTTCACCCCTCCACTTT; CDR3 protein: CASSIGREASPLHF
clone size: NA; D gene: NA; V gene: TRBV5-1; J gene: TRBJ2-6; CDR3 DNA: TGCGCCAGCAGCTTGAAACCCGGGGGGCCTACTGGGGCCAACGTCCTGACTTTC; CDR3 protein: CASSLKPGGPTGANVLTF
clone size: NA; D gene: NA; V gene: TRBV5-8; J gene: TRBJ1-1; CDR3 DNA: TGTGCCAGCAGCTTGTCCCGGAACACTGAAGCTTTCTTT; CDR3 protein: CASSLSRNTEAFF
clone size: NA; D gene: TRBD1; V gene: TRBV4-2; J gene: TRBJ2-5; CDR3 DNA: TGTGCCAGCAGCACGGGACAGATCCAAGAGACCCAGTACTTC; CDR3 protein: CASSTGQIQETQYF
clone size: NA; D gene: TRBD1; V gene: TRBV18; J gene: TRBJ1-1; CDR3 DNA: TGTGCCAGCTCACCACGACAGGGAATGGACACTGAAGCTTTCTTT; CDR3 protein: CASSPRQGMDTEAFF
clone size: NA; D gene: TRBD2; V gene: TRBV5-8; J gene: TRBJ2-5; CDR3 DNA: TGTGCCAGCAGCTATAGGACTAGCGGGGTACGGACCCAGTACTTC; CDR3 protein: CASSYRTSGVRTQYF
clone size: once; D gene: NA; V gene: TRBV7-8; J gene: TRBJ1-3; CDR3 DNA: TGTGCCAGCAGCTCAAGTCTAGGGGCTGGAAACACCATATATTTT; CDR3 protein: CASSSSLGAGNTIYF